Below are 32 T cell receptor beta chains sequenced from a single sample in a study of T cells in Graves' hyperthyroidism and ophthalmopathy. Amplification yielded TCR beta CDR3 regions, with RNA transcripts as the source. First-round RT-PCR targeting the TCR CDR3 was performed with the HTBI primer set. One entry per CDR3 protein results from TCRdb running MiXCR on the multiplex PCR reads. The data show about 600,000 distinct CDR3 sequences, roughly a sixth seen once. The sample was blood. The receptors stem from a middle-aged woman with Graves' ophthalmopathy.

This clonotype was seen a few times. The chain links TRBV2 to TRBJ1-5; D ambiguous. V was shortened by 6 bases and J by 6 bases, with 12 bases between the two germline ends. Germline V gene data show CDR1 as SNHLY and CDR2 as FYNNEI. There are 13 residues in the CDR3. The CDR3 DNA is TGTGCCAGCAGGGGTATCGGCGGTCAGCCCCAGCATTTT. Translated: CASRGIGGQPQHF.

The genes are TRBV2 and TRBJ2-2; a possible D gene is TRBD1 (5 bases). The V end lost 4 bases, the J end lost 7 bases, and 10 bases lay between the germline ends. The CDR3 contains 13 residues. Per germline, CDR1 SNHLY and CDR2 FYNNEI. The DNA for the CDR3 is TGTGCCAGCAGTGGGACACCGATCGGGGAGCTGTTTTTT. It codes for CASSGTPIGELFF.

This clonotype was recorded at least ten times. V gene TRBV20-1 combines with J gene TRBJ2-5; TRBD1 matches 8 bases. The CDR3 contains 14 residues. V was clipped by 3 bases and J by 5 bases; unmatched bases: 8. Germline loops: CDR1 DFQATT, CDR2 SNEGSKA (reference sequence). The CDR3 reads CSARTGVDSETQYF. The CDR3 nucleotides read TGCAGTGCTAGGACAGGGGTGGATTCGGAGACCCAGTACTTC.

This clonotype was observed many times. V and J are TRBV20-1 and TRBJ2-5; TRBD1 matches 9 bases. Germline assignment: CDR1 DFQATT and CDR2 SNEGSKA (reference sequence). CDR3 size: 14 residues. V lost 6 bases to trimming and J lost 5 bases; unmatched junction nucleotides: 10. CDR3 nucleotide sequence: TGCAGTGCCATACACAGGGGGCGGGCGGAGACCCAGTACTTC. It specifies CSAIHRGRAETQYF.

The rearrangement joins TRBV2 to TRBJ2-3, with D perhaps being TRBD1 or TRBD2 (5 bases each). The CDR3 is made up of 11 amino acids. Trimming shortened V by 10 bases and J by 7 bases, and 12 bases separated the two germline ends. Looked up from germline, CDR1 is SNHLY and CDR2 is FYNNEI. CDR3 sequence reads: CATGDRYTQYF. The CDR3 DNA reads as TGTGCCACCGGGGACCGATATACGCAGTATTTT.

This clonotype turned up a few times. DNA for the CDR3: TGTGCCAGCTCACCTAGCGGGAGTGGAAAATACGAGCAGTACTTC. Its protein is CASSPSGSGKYEQYF. The chain joins TRBV18 to TRBJ2-7; 9 bases line up with TRBD2. V lost 3 bases and J lost 4; bases outside the gene matches: 7. There are 15 residues in the CDR3. From germline, CDR1 is KGHSH and CDR2 LQKENI.

This clonotype was counted at least ten times. This chain connects TRBV7-9 to TRBJ2-7; a possible D gene is TRBD2 (5 bases). This CDR3 has 13 amino acids. Trimming left V 1 base short and J 5 bases short, with 9 bases between. In germline, CDR1 is SEHNR, CDR2 FQNEAQ (reference sequence). The CDR3 sequence is CASSLGRLDEQYF. CDR3 DNA sequence: TGTGCCAGCAGCTTAGGGAGGCTCGACGAGCAGTACTTC.

In this sample, this clonotype turned up a few times. This sequence joins TRBV6-1 and TRBJ1-4; TRBD1 matches 9 bases. CDR1 is MNHNS and CDR2 is SASEGT in the germline V gene. CDR3 size: 15 residues. V lost 11 bases to trimming and J lost 1 base; unmatched junction nucleotides: 8. CDR3 in amino acids: CASRGTGLTNEKLFF. The CDR3 bases are TGTGCCTCCCGGGGGACAGGGCTAACTAATGAAAAACTGTTTTTT.

This clonotype was counted ten times or more. The chain has TRBV7-9 and TRBJ2-7; tentative D call: TRBD1 (6 bases). V gave up 6 bases and J gave up 4 bases, with 13 bases separating them. This CDR3 region has 13 residues. In germline, CDR1 is SEHNR, CDR2 FQNEAQ (reference sequence). The CDR3 protein is CASSTPQGYEQYF. The CDR3 nucleotides are TGTGCCAGCAGTACCCCACAGGGTTACGAGCAGTACTTC.

Worth noting for this clonotype: One end of the junction varies from germline; a read error may be responsible. V gene TRBV6-1 combines with J gene TRBJ2-2; 10 bases match TRBD1. Germline V gene lookup returns CDR1 MNHNS and CDR2 SASEGT. The CDR3 contains 16 residues. The CDR3 nucleotides are TGTGCCAGCAACCCCGACAGGGGGCTGAACACCGGGGGGCTGTTTTTT. Translation: CASNPDRGLNTGGLFF.

Ten or more counts support this clonotype. The genes are TRBV2 and TRBJ1-1; TRBD1 agrees at 8 bases. Germline V gives CDR1 SNHLY, CDR2 FYNNEI. V lost 5 bases, J lost 2 bases, and 10 bases stayed unmatched. This CDR3 has 16 residues. For the CDR3, the DNA is TGTGCCAGCAGTAATGCAGGGGGCTCGGGTAACACTGAAGCTTTCTTT. Translated, it gives CASSNAGGSGNTEAFF.

There are a few counts of this clonotype. The chain joins TRBV3-1 to TRBJ2-7; 9 nucleotides match TRBD2. The V gene end was trimmed by 1 base and the J gene end by 3 bases; junction bases not matched to a gene: 4. The V gene's germline CDR1 is LGHDT and CDR2 YNNKEL (reference sequence). The length of the CDR3 is 15 residues. CDR3 loop: CASSQALAGVYEQYF. In DNA form, the CDR3 reads TGTGCCAGCAGCCAAGCACTAGCGGGTGTCTACGAGCAGTACTTC.

This clonotype was seen many times. The chain is built from TRBV3-1 and TRBJ2-2; TRBD2 might be the D (7 bases). The CDR3 is 17 amino acids. CDR1 and CDR2 from the germline V gene are LGHDT and YNNKEL (reference sequence). The V end was cut by 2 bases, the J end by 5 bases, with 18 bases between. CDR3 DNA: TGTGCCAGCAGCCAATTTTTAGGGGGAGGGAGTACCGGGGAGCTGTTTTTT. It encodes CASSQFLGGGSTGELFF.

The chain combines TRBV18 with TRBJ2-5; no clear D gene. Germline V gives CDR1 KGHSH, CDR2 LQKENI. The ends were cut back, 3 bases at V and 4 bases at J, with 12 bases in the middle. The CDR3 totals 14 residues. The CDR3 protein is CASSPAAPRETQYF. CDR3 in DNA: TGTGCCAGCTCACCGGCCGCCCCACGAGAGACCCAGTACTTC.

The rearrangement links TRBV6-2 or TRBV6-3 to TRBJ2-1; D is uncertain. This CDR3 has 12 residues. Trimming pared 5 bases from V and 7 bases from J, leaving 9 bases between. Germline values: CDR1 MNHEY, CDR2 SVGEGT. The CDR3 bases are TGTGCCAGCAGTGAAGTATGGAATGAGCAGTTCTTC. Translated: CASSEVWNEQFF.

For the CDR3, the DNA is TGCGCCAGCAGCAAAACAGGGGGGCAGGGGAACACTGAAGCTTTCTTT. This codes for CASSKTGGQGNTEAFF. The chain has TRBV5-1 and TRBJ1-1, with TRBD1 matching over 8 bases. J was trimmed by 1 base and V by 4 bases; bases with no gene match: 9. Looked up from germline, CDR1 is SGHRS and CDR2 is YFSETQ. The CDR3 covers 16 residues.

This clonotype was recorded many times. The chain combines TRBV27 with TRBJ2-7; perhaps TRBD2 as D (5 bases). V was clipped by 3 bases and J by 0 bases, with 9 bases between them. The CDR3 extends over 14 amino acids. The germline CDR1 and CDR2 sequences are MNHEY and SMNVEV (reference sequence). CDR3 DNA: TGTGCCAGCAGTTTTGGGAGAAGCTCCTACGAGCAGTACTTC. It is translated as CASSFGRSSYEQYF.

The sample holds many counts of this clonotype. The chain uses TRBV11-2 and TRBJ2-2; D unclear. The CDR3 has 16 residues. CDR1 and CDR2 from the germline V gene are SGHAT and FQNNGV. V was pared by 2 bases and J by 0 bases, with 10 bases between. The DNA of the CDR3 is TGTGCCAGCAGCTTATTTACCATTACGAACACCGGGGAGCTGTTTTTT. It translates to CASSLFTITNTGELFF. The full variable domain, in which reference TRBV11-2 and TRBJ2-2 provide the parts outside the CDR3, is EAGVAQSPRYKIIEKRQSVAFWCNPISGHATLYWYQQILGQGPKLLIQFQNNGVVDDSQLPKDRFSAERLKGVDSTLKIQPAKLEDSAVYLCASSLFTITNTGELFFGEGSRLTVL.

In its sample, this clonotype was seen many times. The chain is built from TRBV11-2 and TRBJ1-1, with 7 bases aligning to TRBD1. The CDR3 is 14 residues long. CDR1 is SGHAT, CDR2 FQNNGV, per germline. After removal of 2 bases from V and 2 bases from J, the junction contained 2 bases not matched to a gene. As DNA, the CDR3 is TGTGCCAGCAGCTTAAGGGACAGCAACACTGAAGCTTTCTTT. It translates to CASSLRDSNTEAFF.

The table lists this clonotype with many counts. The chain recombines TRBV20-1 with TRBJ2-1, with D perhaps TRBD2 (5 bases). The CDR3 is made up of 15 amino acids. The V and J ends lost 0 bases and 0 bases respectively, with 9 bases between them. CDR1 is DFQATT and CDR2 is SNEGSKA in the germline V gene (reference sequence). The CDR3 DNA reads TGCAGTGCTAGAGATCTGGGGAGCTCCTACAATGAGCAGTTCTTC. It translates to CSARDLGSSYNEQFF.

This clonotype was detected ten times or more. This chain uses TRBV6-2 or TRBV6-3 with TRBJ2-5; 7 positions agree with TRBD2. V lost 6 bases to trimming and J lost 7 bases; unmatched junction nucleotides: 14. This CDR3 spans 15 amino acids. Per germline, CDR1 MNHEY and CDR2 SVGEGT. Here the CDR3 reads CASSEVAGQQGTQYF. CDR3 coding DNA: TGTGCCAGCAGCGAAGTAGCGGGCCAGCAGGGGACCCAGTACTTC.

The genes are TRBV4-1 and TRBJ2-2; weak D call: TRBD1 (6 bases). The germline V gene encodes CDR1 MGHRA and CDR2 YSYEKL. The CDR3 has 20 residues. Trimming removed 3 bases at V and 6 bases at J, with 29 bases between. The CDR3 loop is CASSQETSGAAVGYAGELFF. CDR3 nucleotides: TGCGCCAGCAGCCAGGAGACTTCAGGGGCCGCCGTGGGATATGCCGGGGAGCTGTTTTTT.

This clonotype was seen only a few times. The V gene is TRBV20-1, the J gene TRBJ2-1, with TRBD2 matching 8 bases. The CDR3 contains 13 residues. In germline, CDR1 is DFQATT, CDR2 SNEGSKA (reference sequence). The V and J ends lost 5 bases and 6 bases, in that order; junction bases with no gene match: 6. This CDR3 reads CSAQRGLGNEQFF. The CDR3 nucleotides are TGCAGTGCTCAACGGGGACTAGGCAATGAGCAGTTCTTC.

This clonotype was seen at least ten times. The J gene is TRBJ1-6, the V gene TRBV6-1; no clear D gene. Germline V gene lookup returns CDR1 MNHNS and CDR2 SASEGT. The CDR3 spans 17 residues. V was pared by 5 bases and J by 9 bases, with 23 bases between. This chain's CDR3 is CASSLHRPRPLGSPLHF. In DNA, the CDR3 is TGTGCCAGCAGTCTACACAGACCTCGCCCTCTAGGTTCACCCCTCCACTTT.

The chain has TRBV19 and TRBJ2-5; no reliable D call. V lost 3 bases and J lost 2, with 10 bases in between. The germline V gene has CDR1 LNHDA and CDR2 SQIVND (reference sequence). The CDR3 runs to 14 residues. Here the CDR3 DNA reads TGTGCCAGTAGTATGGCGGACCGGCAAGAGACCCAGTACTTC. Its translation: CASSMADRQETQYF.

The chain is built from TRBV6-1 and TRBJ1-5; D not certain. Germline assignment: CDR1 MNHNS and CDR2 SASEGT. V gave up 0 bases and J gave up 4 bases, with 13 bases separating them. The CDR3 is made up of 16 amino acids. The CDR3 region has the DNA TGTGCCAGCAGTGAAGCAATTCCCAAAACGAATCAGCCCCAGCATTTT. This encodes CASSEAIPKTNQPQHF.

V and J are TRBV4-1 and TRBJ1-5; no reliable D call. The ends were cut back, 1 base at V and 5 bases at J, with 9 bases in the middle. There are 14 residues in the CDR3. Germline CDR1 reads MGHRA; CDR2 reads YSYEKL. CDR3 loop: CASSQGTSHQPQHF. The CDR3 nucleotides read TGCGCCAGCAGCCAAGGGACTTCCCATCAGCCCCAGCATTTT.

This rearrangement joins TRBV18 to TRBJ2-1; 11 bases align to TRBD2. Germline V lookup: CDR1 KGHSH, CDR2 LQKENI. V lost 2 bases to trimming and J lost 3 bases; unmatched junction nucleotides: 6. The CDR3 runs 17 residues. As DNA, the CDR3 is TGTGCCAGCTCACCAATGGGTAGCGGGAGGGTCTACAATGAGCAGTTCTTC. It codes for CASSPMGSGRVYNEQFF.

This clonotype was observed many times. The chain links TRBV28 to TRBJ2-1; weak D call: TRBD2 (6 bases). Deletions cut 4 bases from V and 0 bases from J, with 13 bases between. Germline lookup yields CDR1 MDHEN and CDR2 SYDVKM. This CDR3 comprises 16 residues. The CDR3 reads CASSSGTLSSYNEQFF. In nucleotides, the CDR3 is TGTGCCAGCAGTTCCGGGACTCTCAGCTCCTACAATGAGCAGTTCTTC.

The rearrangement uses TRBV4-1 and TRBJ1-6; possible D gene TRBD1, 5 bases. Germline V gene sequence: CDR1 MGHRA, CDR2 YSYEKL. Trimming left V 4 bases short and J 10 bases short, with 17 bases between. The CDR3 totals 15 residues. DNA for the CDR3: TGCGCCAGCAGCCCGGGGCTTTCGGGATACTCACCCCTCCACTTT. Amino acids: CASSPGLSGYSPLHF.

V gene TRBV15 combines with J gene TRBJ2-7, with D perhaps TRBD1 or TRBD2 (5 bases each). CDR1 and CDR2 from the germline V gene are LNHNV and YYDKDF (reference sequence). CDR3 length: 15 residues. V lost 3 bases to trimming and J lost 0 bases, with 12 bases between them. CDR3 nucleotide sequence: TGTGCCACCAGCAGGGGGGACCGCGCCTCCTACGAGCAGTACTTC. Its translation: CATSRGDRASYEQYF.

This clonotype appeared many times. The chain combines TRBV18 with TRBJ1-2, with D possibly matching TRBD1 (5 bases). This CDR3 spans 11 amino acids. Trimming stripped 6 bases from V and 7 bases from J, with 9 bases between. The V gene's germline CDR1 is KGHSH and CDR2 LQKENI. For the CDR3, the DNA is TGTGCCAGCTCCCTTCAGGGTGGCTACACCTTC. Encoded protein: CASSLQGGYTF.